Following are 32 T cell receptor beta chains from one sample sequenced in a study of monozygotic twins with inflammatory bowel disease. No DNA is given; TCRdb re-called the 5' RACE reads and lists each CDR3 protein once. The repertoire table contains about 330,000 distinct CDR3 sequences. Sequenced material: blood. The receptors derive from a human donor with ulcerative colitis or Crohn's disease, or a healthy co-twin of an affected twin (not recorded which).

This sequence joins TRBV5-1 and TRBJ2-1; the TRBD2 assignment by TCRdb is unverifiable without DNA. Germline V lookup: CDR1 SGHRS, CDR2 YFSETQ. This CDR3 comprises 16 residues. The CDR3 loop is CASSAPLAGVSNEQFF.

The chain carries TRBV29-1 and TRBJ2-2; the TCRdb D gene call, TRBD1, has no DNA to confirm it. CDR1 SQVTM and CDR2 ANQGSEA come from the germline V gene. The CDR3 contains 13 residues. CDR3 region: CSVRDTNTGELFF.

This CDR3 reads CASSGGAMNTEAFF. The chain uses TRBV18 and TRBJ1-1; TCRdb's D call, TRBD1, is unchecked because there is no DNA. The CDR3 covers 14 residues. The germline gives CDR1 KGHSH, CDR2 LQKENI. Full variable domain (outside the CDR3, taken from reference TRBV18 and TRBJ1-1): NAGVMQNPRHLVRRRGQEARLRCSPMKGHSHVYWYRQLPEEGLKFMVYLQKENIIDESGMPKERFSAEFPKEGPSILRIQQVVRGDSAAYFCASSGGAMNTEAFFGQGTRLTVV.

The chain couples TRBV29-1 to TRBJ2-3; the D gene TCRdb calls, TRBD2, cannot be checked with no DNA. The CDR3 runs 15 residues. Germline loops: CDR1 SQVTM, CDR2 ANQGSEA. The CDR3 loop reads CSVALADLYTDTQYF.

The chain couples TRBV6-1 to TRBJ2-4; the TCRdb D gene call, TRBD2, has no DNA to confirm it. Germline values: CDR1 MNHNS, CDR2 SASEGT. The CDR3 is made up of 17 amino acids. CDR3 residues: CATFGPGLAGTKNIQYF.

The chain is built from TRBV12-3 or TRBV12-4 and TRBJ1-1; lacking DNA, the TRBD1 call made by TCRdb goes unchecked. CDR3 length equals 14 residues. The chain's CDR3 is CASSLLPGVGGAFF.

The chain recombines TRBV20-1 with TRBJ1-1. The CDR3 runs to 13 residues. CDR1 is DFQATT, CDR2 SNEGSKA, per germline (reference sequence). The CDR3 protein is CSARGYQNTEAFF.

The gene calls are TRBV10-2 and TRBJ2-3; TCRdb designates TRBD2, a call that cannot be tested without DNA. Germline CDR1 reads WSHSY; CDR2 reads SAAADI. This CDR3 comprises 15 residues. This CDR3 reads CASSGAGARADTQYF.

The chain employs TRBV3-1 and TRBJ1-6; without DNA, the TCRdb call of TRBD1 cannot be checked. Germline lookup yields CDR1 LGHDT and CDR2 YNNKEL (reference sequence). This CDR3 has 15 amino acids. CDR3: CASSQGAKHNSPLHF.

The genes are TRBV18 and TRBJ1-1. Germline values: CDR1 KGHSH, CDR2 LQKENI. The CDR3 runs to 14 residues. CDR3 amino acids: CASSPSLGLLEAFF.

The CDR3 sequence: CSARGGRAISTGELFF. This chain links TRBV20-1 with TRBJ2-2; TCRdb names TRBD2, which stays unverified in the absence of DNA. The CDR3 has 16 amino acids. Germline V CDR1 and CDR2: DFQATT, SNEGSKA (reference sequence).

This chain connects TRBV5-1 to TRBJ2-5; TCRdb lists TRBD2, though no DNA is available to test this call. The CDR3 has 15 residues. Germline V gene sequence: CDR1 SGHRS, CDR2 YFSETQ. The CDR3 loop is CASSSLAGVGETQYF.

V and J are TRBV20-1 and TRBJ2-1; the D gene TCRdb calls, TRBD1, cannot be checked with no DNA. This CDR3 has 12 residues. Germline V CDR1 and CDR2: DFQATT, SNEGSKA (reference sequence). This CDR3 reads CSARRGSNEQFF.

CDR3 residues: CASSDKAGMYQETQYF. The chain has TRBV25-1 and TRBJ2-5; TCRdb proposes TRBD2, but this gene call is untestable without DNA. The CDR3 is 16 amino acids. Per germline, CDR1 MGHDK and CDR2 SYGVNS.

The chain carries TRBV7-9 and TRBJ1-4; absent DNA, TCRdb's TRBD1 call cannot be checked. Germline CDR1 reads SEHNR; CDR2 reads FQNEAQ (reference sequence). CDR3 length equals 14 residues. CDR3 protein: CASSQRQGGEKLFF.

The rearrangement links TRBV28 to TRBJ2-7; TCRdb's D gene call, TRBD1, goes unchecked for lack of DNA. The CDR3 loop spans 14 amino acids. Germline loops: CDR1 MDHEN, CDR2 SYDVKM. This CDR3 is CASSSPRGFNEQYF.

The V and J genes are TRBV18 and TRBJ2-7. The V gene's germline CDR1 is KGHSH and CDR2 LQKENI. This CDR3 is 14 amino acids long. The CDR3 protein is CASSPLKDSYEQYF.

The chain employs TRBV5-1 and TRBJ2-3. Germline loops: CDR1 SGHRS, CDR2 YFSETQ. The CDR3 loop spans 14 amino acids. CDR3: CASSHNPSTDTQYF.

The genes are TRBV18 and TRBJ2-6. The CDR3 is made up of 16 amino acids. Germline CDR1 is KGHSH and CDR2 is LQKENI. CDR3 loop: CASSLPQGSGANVLTF.

This chain joins TRBV9 and TRBJ2-3; TCRdb returns TRBD1, unconfirmable since there is no DNA. CDR1 SGDLS and CDR2 YYNGEE come from the germline V gene. The CDR3 has 13 residues. The CDR3 is CASNRVEADTQYF.

V is TRBV5-1 and J is TRBJ2-7; TCRdb outputs TRBD1, but without DNA this stays unchecked. This CDR3 contains 15 residues. Per the germline V gene, CDR1 is SGHRS and CDR2 is YFSETQ. The CDR3 region is CASSLEAVGRNEQYF.

V gene TRBV5-4 combines with J gene TRBJ2-1; without DNA, the TCRdb call of TRBD2 cannot be checked. The CDR3 runs 16 residues. The germline V gene encodes CDR1 SGHNT and CDR2 YYREEE (reference sequence). The CDR3 protein is CASSLRLLAGDNEQFF.

The rearrangement joins TRBV28 to TRBJ2-3; TCRdb proposes TRBD1, but this gene call is untestable without DNA. Looked up from germline, CDR1 is MDHEN and CDR2 is SYDVKM. This CDR3 comprises 16 residues. The CDR3 sequence is CASSRLAGAPEGTQYF.

The V and J genes are TRBV4-1 and TRBJ2-1; without DNA, the TCRdb call of TRBD2 cannot be checked. The CDR3 length is 22 residues. Germline lookup yields CDR1 MGHRA and CDR2 YSYEKL. CDR3 sequence reads: CASSQDIRGLTSGRPRYNEQFF.

The rearrangement uses TRBV27 and TRBJ1-1; TCRdb names TRBD1, which stays unverified in the absence of DNA. The V gene's germline CDR1 is MNHEY and CDR2 SMNVEV (reference sequence). The CDR3 is 12 amino acids. The CDR3 spells CASSLPYGEAFF.

The chain uses TRBV20-1 and TRBJ1-1. The CDR3 is 13 amino acids. The germline V gene has CDR1 DFQATT and CDR2 SNEGSKA (reference sequence). CDR3: CSQGRVGLTEAFF.

The chain is built from TRBV20-1 and TRBJ1-6; TCRdb gives TRBD1 as the D gene, but with no DNA this cannot be confirmed. Per germline, CDR1 DFQATT and CDR2 SNEGSKA (reference sequence). The CDR3 has 14 amino acids. The CDR3 protein is CSARAGGDNSPLHF.

The J gene is TRBJ2-1, the V gene TRBV6-1. Germline V gene lookup returns CDR1 MNHNS and CDR2 SASEGT. The CDR3 runs 16 residues. CDR3 protein: CASSGGQGRSYNEQFF.

The gene calls are TRBV7-2 and TRBJ1-5; TCRdb calls TRBD1, which cannot be checked without DNA. CDR3 size: 16 residues. Germline CDR1 and CDR2: SGHTA and FQGNSA. CDR3 amino acids: CASSLVGRQGNQPQHF.

This rearrangement joins TRBV9 to TRBJ2-1; TCRdb's D gene call, TRBD2, goes unchecked for lack of DNA. Germline assignment: CDR1 SGDLS and CDR2 YYNGEE. CDR3 length: 14 amino acids. CDR3 in amino acids: CASSVAGDYNEQFF.

The V gene is TRBV5-1, the J gene TRBJ2-5. The CDR3 is made up of 14 amino acids. Germline CDR1 reads SGHRS; CDR2 reads YFSETQ. CDR3 region: CASSLAAGWETQYF.

J is TRBJ2-1 and V is TRBV11-2; TCRdb's D call, TRBD2, is unchecked because there is no DNA. CDR3 length: 17 residues. CDR1 is SGHAT and CDR2 is FQNNGV in the germline V gene. The CDR3 is CASSYTTGLASNNEQFF.